This is a list of T cell receptor beta chains from one sample in a study of T cell responses to AZD1222 COVID-19 vaccine. Produced via immunoSEQ multiplex PCR; TCRdb's table is partial and in-frame only. Of approximately 94,000 clones in the sample, 88% were seen once. Sequences were derived from peripheral blood, sampled on day 0 of AZD1222 vaccination. These receptor sequences come from an adult in good health. Each CDR3 is given with its conserved first and last residue. A D gene is named only where the DNA matches it firmly.

J gene	V gene	D gene	CDR3 DNA	CDR3 protein
TRBJ1-1	TRBV19	-	TGTGCCAGTACCCTCGGTGGTACAGCTTTCTTT	CASTLGGTAFF
TRBJ2-7	TRBV3-1/TRBV3-2	-	TGTGCCAGCAGCCAAGACCCCAGCAGCTCCTACGAGCAGTACTTC	CASSQDPSSSYEQYF
TRBJ2-1	TRBV18	TRBD2	TGTGCCAGCTCACCACCGAATCTAGCGGAATACAATGAGCAGTTCTTC	CASSPPNLAEYNEQFF
TRBJ2-7	TRBV13	-	TGTGCCAGCAGCTTAGGCCGACCGGGAAGGGCCACCTACGAGCAGTACTTC	CASSLGRPGRATYEQYF
TRBJ1-1	TRBV29-1	-	TGCAGCGTGGCGGGGGAGACCCTGGGGAACACTGAAGCTTTCTTT	CSVAGETLGNTEAFF
TRBJ1-2	TRBV10-3	-	TGTGCCATCAGTGAGTCTGTCAGTTTTAACTATGGCTACACCTTC	CAISESVSFNYGYTF
TRBJ1-1	TRBV10-2	-	TGCGCCAGCAGTGAATTTGGGTCACCTCAAGGGACTTTCTTT	CASSEFGSPQGTFF
TRBJ2-2	TRBV4-3	TRBD2	TGCGCCAGCAGCCAAGCGAGGGGCGGGAGTGGTACCGGGGAGCTGTTTTTT	CASSQARGGSGTGELFF
TRBJ2-2	TRBV5-5	TRBD1	TGTGCCAGCAGCTTGCGGGACAGGGGTAATAGGAACACCGGGGAGCTGTTTTTT	CASSLRDRGNRNTGELFF
TRBJ2-5	TRBV5-1	TRBD1	TGCGCCAGCAGCTCTGGGGTTGACAGGGGAGGCGAGACCCAGTACTTC	CASSSGVDRGGETQYF
TRBJ1-5	TRBV5-8	-	TGTGCCAGCCGCCCTATAGGGGTCAGCAATCAGCCCCAGCATTTT	CASRPIGVSNQPQHF
TRBJ2-7	TRBV4-2	-	TGTGCCAGCAGCCCTTCACAGGGAAAGGGGGGTCTCCACGAGCAGTACTTC	CASSPSQGKGGLHEQYF